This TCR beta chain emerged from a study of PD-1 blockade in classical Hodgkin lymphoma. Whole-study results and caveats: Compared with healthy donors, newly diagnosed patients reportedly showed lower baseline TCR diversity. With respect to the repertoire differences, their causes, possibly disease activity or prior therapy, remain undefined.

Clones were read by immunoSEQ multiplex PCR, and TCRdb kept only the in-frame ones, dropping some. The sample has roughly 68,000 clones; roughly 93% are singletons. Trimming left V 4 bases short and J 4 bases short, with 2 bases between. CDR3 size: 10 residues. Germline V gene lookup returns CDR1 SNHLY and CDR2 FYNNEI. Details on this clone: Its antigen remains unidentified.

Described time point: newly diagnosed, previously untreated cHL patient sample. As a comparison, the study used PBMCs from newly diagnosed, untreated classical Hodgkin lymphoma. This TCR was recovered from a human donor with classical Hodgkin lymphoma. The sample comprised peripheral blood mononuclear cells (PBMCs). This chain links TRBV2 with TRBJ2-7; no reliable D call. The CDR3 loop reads CASSAYEQYF. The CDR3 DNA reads TGTGCCAGCAGTGCTTACGAGCAGTACTTC.